This T cell receptor beta chain was captured in a study of T cell responses to AZD1222 COVID-19 vaccine. This CDR3 has 15 residues. Losses at the gene ends were 7 bases for V and 5 bases for J; bases not matched to a gene: 8. Germline CDR1 reads SNHLY; CDR2 reads FYNNEI. The protocol was immunoSEQ multiplex PCR, while the TCRdb copy is restricted to in-frame clones and leaves out a portion. The sample shows about 150,000 clones, around nine tenths of them seen only once. On this clone itself: What it recognizes is unknown.

Findings of the study overall: In the spike-specific TCR repertoire, nearly half reportedly target unmutated variant regions. Spike-specific TCR breadth rose after two AZD1222 doses, and depth rose as well.

This chain links TRBV2 with TRBJ2-5; TRBD2 matches at 12 bases. The sequencing here drew on peripheral blood, taken 28 days after the second AZD1222 dose. This clonotype was sampled from an adult who received the AZD1222 COVID-19 vaccine. The CDR3 DNA reads TGTGCCAGCAACCCTAGCGGGGGGGTCATGGAGACCCAGTACTTC. Protein sequence: CASNPSGGVMETQYF.